This entry is about one TCR beta chain. V lost 7 bases, J lost 2 bases, and 5 bases stayed unmatched. This CDR3 is built from 13 residues. Germline V gene data show CDR1 as SGHNT and CDR2 as YENEEA. This entry comes from a study of control samples from healthy donors and cancer patients. Generated by immunoSEQ multiplex PCR, the TCRdb table keeps only in-frame clones and is missing some. In the table there are 100,000 to 150,000 clones, about nine tenths of which are singletons. Sequencing was performed on blood. This chain links TRBV11-3 with TRBJ2-7; the match to TRBD2 covers 7 bases. The source is a man aged 35 to 55 in good health. The CDR3 DNA is TGTGCCAGCAACCTGGGGGGGACCTACGAGCAGTACTTC. This gives the protein CASNLGGTYEQYF.